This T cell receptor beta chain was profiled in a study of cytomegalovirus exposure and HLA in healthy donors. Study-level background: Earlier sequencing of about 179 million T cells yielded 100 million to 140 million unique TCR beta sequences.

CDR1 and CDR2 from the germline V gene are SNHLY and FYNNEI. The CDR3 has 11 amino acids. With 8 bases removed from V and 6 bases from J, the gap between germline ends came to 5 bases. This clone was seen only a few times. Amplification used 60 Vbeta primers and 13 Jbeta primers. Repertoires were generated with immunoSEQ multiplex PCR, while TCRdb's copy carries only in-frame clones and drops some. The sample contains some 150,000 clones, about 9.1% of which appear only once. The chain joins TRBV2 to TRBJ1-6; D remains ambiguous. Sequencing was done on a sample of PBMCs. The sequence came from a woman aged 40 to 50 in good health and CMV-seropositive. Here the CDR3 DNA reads TGTGCCAGCCTCGGTAATTCACCCCTCCACTTT. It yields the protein CASLGNSPLHF.